A selection of T cell receptor beta chains follows, all from one sample in a study of blood T cell repertoires in COVID-19. Sequenced by immunoSEQ multiplex PCR; TCRdb stores in-frame clones only, minus some. The sample holds fewer than 150,000 clones, 84% seen once. The specimen sequenced was peripheral blood. These receptors came from a human donor in a cohort sampled during active COVID-19. CDR3s include the opening cysteine and the closing phenylalanine or tryptophan.

v_call	j_call	cdr3_aa
TRBV5-1	TRBJ2-7	CASSFPDRRPYEQYF
TRBV11-2	TRBJ1-5	CASSLVAGSSNQPQHF
TRBV3-1/TRBV3-2	TRBJ2-2	CASSPITGKGTGELFF
TRBV7-2	TRBJ2-5	CASSLVKAGGGAQYF
TRBV15	TRBJ2-7	CATSRDLRERGGALSDEQYF
TRBV5-1	TRBJ2-3	CASSLVPGRGMADTQYF
TRBV5-4	TRBJ2-1	CASSFQGNNEQFF
TRBV29-1	TRBJ2-7	CSVAGTVYEQYF
TRBV2	TRBJ2-7	CASARDRGYEQYF
TRBV15	TRBJ2-7	CATSRETGWDYEQYF
TRBV19	TRBJ1-1	CASSIIGDEAFF
TRBV11-2	TRBJ2-5	CASSLAERVYF
TRBV6-4	TRBJ1-6	CASRKTGTGVSPLHF
TRBV11-2	TRBJ1-6	CASSLAFGSYNSPLHF
TRBV7-9	TRBJ1-2	CASSEQGSNYGYTF
TRBV6-1	TRBJ1-2	CASSEGPNYGYTF
TRBV18	TRBJ1-6	CASSPLPGTRVNSPLHF
TRBV3-1/TRBV3-2	TRBJ1-2	CASSPVRGSYGYTF
TRBV14	TRBJ2-1	CASSQPAGKEFF
TRBV4-1	TRBJ1-4	CASSLQGQGANEKLFF
TRBV30	TRBJ1-6	CAWNPVEYSPLHF